The 8 T cell receptor beta chains below were found in one sample sequenced in a study of CD8+ T cells in alopecia areata. Reverse transcription of extracted RNA yielded cDNA, which provided the sequencing template. Here immunoSEQ multiplex PCR was the method, and the copy in TCRdb shows in-frame clones only, minus some. The sample carries roughly 59,000 clones, approximately 46% recorded once. This specimen was CD8+ T cells sorted from blood, taken at week 0. These receptors were taken from a human donor with alopecia areata.

The rearrangement links TRBV29-1 to TRBJ2-3; 7 bases line up with TRBD2. The length of the CDR3 is 16 residues. The V gene end was trimmed by 4 bases and the J gene end by 4 bases; junction bases not matched to a gene: 14. Per germline, CDR1 SQVTM and CDR2 ANQGSEA. CDR3 in amino acids: CSVVSSGLKGADTQYF. In DNA form, the CDR3 reads TGCAGCGTTGTCTCTAGCGGACTAAAAGGCGCAGATACGCAGTATTTT.

This clone was seen only a few times. The V and J genes are TRBV29-1 and TRBJ2-1; 9 bases are a match to TRBD2. The germline CDR1 and CDR2 sequences are SQVTM and ANQGSEA. V shed 3 bases, J shed 4 bases, and the junction held 4 bases outside the gene matches. This CDR3 has 14 amino acids. The CDR3 DNA sequence: TGCAGCGTTGAGGGACTAGCATCTTACAATGAGCAGTTCTTC. Its translation: CSVEGLASYNEQFF.

V and J are TRBV29-1 and TRBJ2-6; D ambiguous. The V end was cut by 8 bases, the J end by 0 bases, with 8 bases between. CDR3 length equals 13 residues. CDR1 and CDR2 (germline): SQVTM, ANQGSEA. The CDR3 protein is CSPGSSGANVLTF. CDR3 DNA: TGCAGCCCTGGTTCCTCTGGGGCCAACGTCCTGACTTTC.

On this clone: A read error is likely here: a far larger clone is one base away. In the same sample, other DNA sequences code for this CDR3. The CDR3 DNA reads TGTGCCAGCAGTGAGGGTAGCCCAGGGACCTACGAGCAGTACTTC. Translated, it gives CASSEGSPGTYEQYF. The V call is TRBV6-1, the J call TRBJ2-7; D may be TRBD1 (5 bases). CDR1 MNHNS and CDR2 SASEGT come from the germline V gene. The V end lost 3 bases, the J end lost 2 bases, and 14 bases lay between the germline ends. The CDR3 runs 15 residues.

This clone was recorded only once. The chain couples TRBV29-1 to TRBJ2-7; 9 bases line up with TRBD2. The CDR3 consists of 12 residues. Trimming at V came to 3 bases and at J to 7 bases, leaving 4 bases not matched to a gene. Germline V gene data show CDR1 as SQVTM and CDR2 as ANQGSEA. DNA of the CDR3: TGCAGCGTTGATGGCGGGAGGGGTGAGCAGTACTTC. It encodes CSVDGGRGEQYF.

The chain uses TRBV20-1 and TRBJ2-1, with a tentative D call TRBD2 (6 bases). CDR1 and CDR2 (germline): DFQATT, SNEGSKA (reference sequence). CDR3 length: 9 residues. This CDR3 is CSSGDEQFF. In DNA form, the CDR3 reads TGCAGCTCGGGGGACGAGCAGTTCTTC.

This clone was counted at least ten times. The rearrangement uses TRBV2 and TRBJ2-7; D is unresolved. The CDR3 loop spans 10 amino acids. The V end was cut by 3 bases, the J end by 6 bases, with 3 bases between. CDR1 is SNHLY and CDR2 is FYNNEI in the germline V gene. In nucleotides, the CDR3 is TGTGCCAGCAGTGATCCCGAGCAGTACTTC. Amino acids: CASSDPEQYF.

This clone was seen only a few times. The chain links TRBV5-4 to TRBJ2-5, with 14 bases that match TRBD2. V shed 3 bases and J 6 bases; nucleotides not matched to a gene: 7. This CDR3 region has 16 residues. Germline assignment: CDR1 SGHNT and CDR2 YYREEE (reference sequence). The CDR3 DNA reads as TGTGCCAGCAGCTCCCGACTAGCGGGAGGGTCAAAGACCCAGTACTTC. Protein: CASSSRLAGGSKTQYF. The whole variable domain, filled in from reference TRBV5-4 and TRBJ2-5, reads ETGVTQSPTHLIKTRGQQVTLRCSSQSGHNTVSWYQQALGQGPQFIFQYYREEENGRGNFPPRFSGLQFPNYSSELNVNALELDDSALYLCASSSRLAGGSKTQYFGPGTRLLVL.